This T cell receptor beta chain stems from a study of blood T cell repertoires in COVID-19 (TCRdb year 2020). Regarding the complete study: Samples covering the acute and convalescent phases of COVID-19 were provided by collaborators in the United States, Italy and Spain. The repertoires were made available in a free public database intended to serve as a resource for research on the immune response to SARS-CoV-2. A de-identified subject ID, COVID-19 status, age in years and sex were almost always included in the sample metadata. Where HLA class I and class II types were available, the types were taken from metadata supplied by the sample provider, not from assay-based typing. The dataset comprised deeply sampled blood TCRbeta repertoires from subjects exposed to, actively infected with, or recovered from COVID-19. Samples came from the ongoing ImmuneRACE study (first 160 participants) plus 1,254 subjects from 6 global collaborators. The prospective study material was composed of cDNA or gDNA derived from T cells, B-cell-depleted T cells, or PBMCs.

In Seattle, one collaborating source enrolled patients while the infection was active and tracked those patients longitudinally over the course of disease. The collaborating institutions used their own protocols to collect whole blood in K2EDTA tubes. For TCRbeta analysis, collaborator samples were shipped as frozen whole blood, as isolated PBMCs, or as DNA extracted from either sample type. The CDR3 covers 11 residues, taking in both the cysteine and the phenylalanine. Only the CDR3 region is kept as DNA, spanning 33 bases read in frame from base 1. Taken from the germline V gene (reference sequence), the CDR1 and CDR2 loops are MNHNY and SVGAGI. Trimming takes 3 bases from V and 8 bases from J, and the germline ends sit 5 bases apart. The immunoSEQ Assay, a bias-controlled multiplex PCR, was used to amplify TCRbeta CDR3 regions from genomic DNA. The source study handled its data this way. The number of nucleated cells in each sample was estimated by amplification of reference gene primers within the assay. Sequence reads were collapsed and filtered to measure the absolute abundance of every unique TCRbeta CDR3 rearrangement. For each sample, productive Simpson clonality was calculated by taking the square root of Simpson's diversity index across productive rearrangements. Drawn from immuneACCESS, this table holds only the in-frame rearrangements with V and J called that TCRdb kept. Clones are partly lost; checked studies trace under half to an unresolved V gene and leave the rest unexplained. V and J calls and clone size are copied from that table; D and trimming were computed from the DNA. Within this sample are about 350,000 clones, with 65% to 90% of them counted one time only. The top ten clones comprise just over 7% of the sample.

Beyond this particular receptor, the publication reports: The amount of clinical and demographic metadata varied by source and participant and was provided uncurated.

Remarks on this clone: Its antigen remains undetermined. No much larger clone is present one base from it, and per-base qualities are unavailable.

Here the chain combines TRBV6-6 and TRBJ2-1; the D gene cannot be resolved reliably. Source material: peripheral blood. This TCR was sampled from a woman aged 60 to 75 with COVID-19, enrolled during active disease. CDR3 reads: CASSYSYEQFF. The DNA is as follows: TGTGCCAGCAGTTATAGCTATGAGCAGTTCTTC.